This passage covers 26 T cell receptor beta chains from one sample sequenced in a study of blood T cell repertoires in COVID-19. Measured with immunoSEQ multiplex PCR; TCRdb has only the in-frame clones, and not every one. This table has 37,000 or so clones, over 70% appearing once. The sequenced sample consisted of peripheral blood. Receptors were obtained from a man aged 80 or over with active or convalescent COVID-19.

This clone was picked up one time. The rearrangement joins TRBV15 to TRBJ1-1, with D possibly TRBD1 on 5 matching bases. CDR3 length equals 15 residues. Germline V lookup: CDR1 LNHNV, CDR2 YYDKDF (reference sequence). V was shortened by 1 base and J by 1 base, with 10 bases between the two germline ends. The chain's CDR3 is CATSRARGGNTEAFF. CDR3 nucleotide sequence: TGTGCCACCAGCAGAGCCCGGGGGGGGAACACTGAAGCTTTCTTT.

CDR3 amino acids: CASSYSGTSNTEAFF. The DNA for the CDR3 is TGTGCCAGCAGTTACAGTGGGACATCGAACACTGAAGCTTTCTTT. The chain combines TRBV6-2 or TRBV6-3 with TRBJ1-1, with D possibly matching TRBD1 (6 bases). Trimming stripped 2 bases from V and 1 base from J, with 11 bases between. This CDR3 has 15 residues. The germline gives CDR1 MNHEY, CDR2 SVGEGT.

This clone was seen only once. The chain uses TRBV2 and TRBJ1-6; 8 bases map to TRBD1. V shed 1 base and J 7 bases; nucleotides not matched to a gene: 3. Germline V gives CDR1 SNHLY, CDR2 FYNNEI. The CDR3 length is 15 residues. In DNA, the CDR3 is TGTGCCAGCAGTGAAGAAGGGACAGGAAATTCACCCCTCCACTTT. This codes for CASSEEGTGNSPLHF.

This chain connects TRBV24-1 to TRBJ2-1; 9 positions agree with TRBD1. The CDR3 spans 16 residues. The ends lost 2 bases at V and 7 bases at J; junction bases unmatched: 8. Germline loops: CDR1 KGHDR, CDR2 SFDVKD. CDR3 amino acids: CATSDSGTGRGNEQFF. The CDR3 DNA sequence: TGTGCCACCAGTGATTCCGGGACAGGGAGAGGAAATGAGCAGTTCTTC.

In its sample, this clone was seen once. CDR3 residues: CASSGRAGYNEQFF. CDR3 bases: TGTGCCAGCAGCGGGAGGGCCGGTTACAATGAGCAGTTCTTC. The rearrangement links TRBV3-1 (or the pseudogene TRBV3-2) to TRBJ2-1, with 7 bases identical to TRBD2. In germline, CDR1 is LGHDT, CDR2 YNNKEL (reference sequence). J was trimmed by 4 bases and V by 5 bases; bases with no gene match: 5. This CDR3 spans 14 amino acids.

This clone has a single count. The chain links TRBV3-1 (or the pseudogene TRBV3-2) to TRBJ1-3; a weak D match, TRBD1 (5 bases). The V and J ends lost 1 base and 0 bases respectively, with 7 bases between them. The CDR3 runs 15 residues. Germline loops: CDR1 LGHDT, CDR2 YNNKEL (reference sequence). The CDR3 DNA reads TGTGCCAGCAGCCAAGGGGGGGGCTCTGGAAACACCATATATTTT. It specifies CASSQGGGSGNTIYF.

This sequence joins TRBV7-9 and TRBJ2-7, with 7 bases lining up with TRBD2. CDR1 SEHNR and CDR2 FQNEAQ come from the germline V gene (reference sequence). This CDR3 is built from 15 residues. The trim removed 5 bases at V and 6 bases at J, leaving 13 bases unmatched. The CDR3 DNA is TGTGCCAGCAGCCCCGCGGGGGAGGGGTCCGCCGAGCAGTACTTC. It is translated as CASSPAGEGSAEQYF.

This chain uses TRBV6-4 with TRBJ1-1; D is undetermined. CDR1 is MRHNA, CDR2 SNTAGT, per germline. The CDR3 extends over 13 amino acids. The V end was cut by 3 bases, the J end by 1 base, with 6 bases between. CDR3 sequence: CASSESRNTEAFF. The DNA for the CDR3 is TGTGCCAGCAGTGAATCCAGGAACACTGAAGCTTTCTTT.

The chain uses TRBV10-1 and TRBJ2-3; no clear D. The V end lost 6 bases, the J end lost 5 bases, and 9 bases lay between the germline ends. The CDR3 sequence is 12 residues long. Germline V gene sequence: CDR1 WNHNN, CDR2 SYGVQD (reference sequence). DNA of the CDR3: TGCGCCAGCAGCGAGCACAAAGATACGCAGTATTTT. Its translation: CASSEHKDTQYF.

This rearrangement joins TRBV4-1 to TRBJ2-3; 9 bases agree with TRBD2. The CDR3 spans 18 residues. Germline loops: CDR1 MGHRA, CDR2 YSYEKL. Losses at the gene ends were 0 bases for V and 0 bases for J; bases not matched to a gene: 7. This CDR3 reads CASSQDGVAGASTDTQYF. CDR3 DNA: TGCGCCAGCAGCCAAGATGGGGTAGCGGGGGCTAGCACAGATACGCAGTATTTT.

This rearrangement joins TRBV12-2 to TRBJ1-6; the table calls TRBD1, which could not be checked here. TRBV12-2 is given as a pseudogene. This CDR3 contains 14 residues. CDR3 DNA sequence: TGTGCAAGTCGCCAAAGGGGTAATAATTCACCCCTCCACTTT. Translation gives CASRQRGNNSPLHF.

A single count supports this clone. This rearrangement joins TRBV2 to TRBJ2-5; possible D gene TRBD1, 6 bases. The CDR3 runs to 14 residues. Germline assignment: CDR1 SNHLY and CDR2 FYNNEI. Trimming left V 7 bases short and J 4 bases short, with 16 bases between. CDR3 DNA: TGTGCCAGCACGCCACAGGGTCTTCGAGAGACCCAGTACTTC. The encoded protein is CASTPQGLRETQYF.

V gene TRBV12-3 or TRBV12-4 combines with J gene TRBJ1-5; D call uncertain. V was shortened by 3 bases and J by 0 bases, with 3 bases between the two germline ends. This CDR3 region has 13 residues. Here the CDR3 DNA reads TGTGCCAGCAGTTTCAGTAGCAATCAGCCCCAGCATTTT. This translates into CASSFSSNQPQHF.

The table lists this clone with a few counts. The V gene is TRBV19, the J gene TRBJ1-5; 7 bases are shared with TRBD1. Germline CDR1 LNHDA, CDR2 SQIVND (reference sequence). The CDR3 is made up of 13 amino acids. The ends lost 5 bases at V and 6 bases at J; junction bases unmatched: 4. CDR3 coding DNA: TGTGCCAGTAGTGCAGGGGGGCGTCAGCCCCAGCATTTT. Translated: CASSAGGRQPQHF.

The rearrangement joins TRBV11-3 to TRBJ2-1, with D tentatively TRBD1 (7 bases). The V end lost 5 bases, the J end lost 7 bases, and 21 bases lay between the germline ends. This CDR3 is built from 16 residues. Germline assignment: CDR1 SGHNT and CDR2 YENEEA. CDR3 in DNA: TGTGCCAGCAGCCCGCGACTAGACAGGGAATCGAATGAGCAGTTCTTC. This codes for CASSPRLDRESNEQFF.

The chain employs TRBV9 and TRBJ2-3; TRBD2 matches at 10 bases. Germline loops: CDR1 SGDLS, CDR2 YYNGEE. V trimming: 4 bases; J trimming: 8 bases; junction bases outside the gene matches: 13. The CDR3 contains 16 residues. CDR3 loop: CASSPRAGGVLVTQYF. The CDR3 DNA reads as TGTGCCAGCAGCCCGCGAGCGGGGGGGGTTCTTGTTACGCAGTATTTT.

The chain links TRBV25-1 to TRBJ1-6; no clear D gene. The CDR3 totals 13 residues. Germline CDR1 MGHDK, CDR2 SYGVNS. V was pared by 2 bases and J by 9 bases, with 8 bases between. In nucleotides, the CDR3 is TGTGCCAGCAGTGAACTTTCTAGTTCACCCCTCCACTTT. This encodes CASSELSSSPLHF.

The chain couples TRBV7-9 to TRBJ2-7; no reliable D call. The germline V and J ends were trimmed by 2 bases and 0 bases, with 5 bases remaining between them. The CDR3 has 13 residues. Germline loops: CDR1 SEHNR, CDR2 FQNEAQ (reference sequence). CDR3 in DNA: TGTGCCAGCAGCTTAACAGACTCCTACGAGCAGTACTTC. This gives the protein CASSLTDSYEQYF.

The genes are TRBV5-1 and TRBJ2-2; D may be TRBD1 (6 bases). The CDR3 extends over 14 amino acids. V was clipped by 4 bases and J by 4 bases, with 11 bases between them. CDR1 is SGHRS and CDR2 is YFSETQ in the germline V gene. Here the CDR3 DNA reads TGCGCCAGCAGCCCCGGACAGCCCACCGGGGAGCTGTTTTTT. Protein: CASSPGQPTGELFF. The full variable domain, rest sourced from reference TRBV5-1 and TRBJ2-2, is KAGVTQTPRYLIKTRGQQVTLSCSPISGHRSVSWYQQTPGQGLQFLFEYFSETQRNKGNFPGRFSGRQFSNSRSEMNVSTLELGDSALYLCASSPGQPTGELFFGEGSRLTVL.

The chain links TRBV19 to TRBJ1-5, with TRBD1 as a possible D gene (6 bases). The CDR3 contains 15 residues. Per germline, CDR1 LNHDA and CDR2 SQIVND (reference sequence). The ends were cut back, 4 bases at V and 5 bases at J, with 15 bases in the middle. The CDR3 region is CASSTAIGQHQPQHF. In DNA form, the CDR3 reads TGTGCCAGTAGTACGGCCATTGGACAGCATCAGCCCCAGCATTTT.

This clone came up once. The same CDR3 is also encoded by other DNA sequences in this sample. V and J are TRBV18 and TRBJ1-1, with a weak D call TRBD1 (6 bases). The V gene lost 5 bases and the J gene lost 1 base, with 8 bases spanning the gap. The CDR3 spans 13 residues. CDR1 and CDR2 (germline): KGHSH, LQKENI. For the CDR3, the DNA is TGTGCCAGCTCATCGGGACAGAACACTGAAGCTTTCTTT. It encodes CASSSGQNTEAFF.

Note on this clone: The same CDR3 can be traced to other DNA sequences in this sample. The V and J genes are TRBV3-1 (or the pseudogene TRBV3-2) and TRBJ2-5; no definite D call. Germline V gives CDR1 LGHDT, CDR2 YNNKEL (reference sequence). The V and J ends lost 4 bases and 2 bases respectively, with 8 bases between them. CDR3 size: 13 residues. The DNA for the CDR3 is TGTGCCAGCAGCCCCTGGGCACAAGAGACCCAGTACTTC. Amino acid sequence: CASSPWAQETQYF.

Here the CDR3 DNA reads TGCGCCAGCAGCTTGGGCGGCAGCGGCTACACCTTC. This codes for CASSLGGSGYTF. The V and J genes are TRBV5-1 and TRBJ1-2; D is undetermined. CDR1 and CDR2 from the germline V gene are SGHRS and YFSETQ. CDR3 length: 12 amino acids. Trimming stripped 0 bases from V and 8 bases from J, with 8 bases between.

The rearrangement joins TRBV12-3 or TRBV12-4 to TRBJ2-3; no clear D gene. There are 11 residues in the CDR3. V dropped 8 bases and J dropped 6 bases, with 9 bases sitting between them. The DNA for the CDR3 is TGTGCCAGCGTCTATCGCGATACGCAGTATTTT. Translated, it gives CASVYRDTQYF.

This clone appeared once. CDR3 region: CASSRGGLAGGVYNEQFF. CDR3 nucleotides: TGTGCCAGCAGCCGGGGGGGACTAGCGGGAGGGGTTTACAATGAGCAGTTCTTC. The chain couples TRBV6-2 or TRBV6-3 to TRBJ2-1, with 16 bases identical to TRBD2. The CDR3 covers 18 residues. Germline CDR1 and CDR2: MNHEY and SVGEGT. Losses at the gene ends were 6 bases for V and 4 bases for J; bases not matched to a gene: 9.

This clone was seen more than once but under ten times. This chain connects TRBV6-6 to TRBJ1-2; 9 nucleotides agree with TRBD1. Trimming removed 5 bases from V and 8 bases from J; junction bases left unmatched: 3. The CDR3 loop spans 12 amino acids. Germline CDR1 and CDR2: MNHNY and SVGAGI (reference sequence). CDR3 region: CASSTTGGGYTF. CDR3 sequence (DNA): TGTGCCAGCAGTACTACAGGGGGCGGCTACACCTTC.